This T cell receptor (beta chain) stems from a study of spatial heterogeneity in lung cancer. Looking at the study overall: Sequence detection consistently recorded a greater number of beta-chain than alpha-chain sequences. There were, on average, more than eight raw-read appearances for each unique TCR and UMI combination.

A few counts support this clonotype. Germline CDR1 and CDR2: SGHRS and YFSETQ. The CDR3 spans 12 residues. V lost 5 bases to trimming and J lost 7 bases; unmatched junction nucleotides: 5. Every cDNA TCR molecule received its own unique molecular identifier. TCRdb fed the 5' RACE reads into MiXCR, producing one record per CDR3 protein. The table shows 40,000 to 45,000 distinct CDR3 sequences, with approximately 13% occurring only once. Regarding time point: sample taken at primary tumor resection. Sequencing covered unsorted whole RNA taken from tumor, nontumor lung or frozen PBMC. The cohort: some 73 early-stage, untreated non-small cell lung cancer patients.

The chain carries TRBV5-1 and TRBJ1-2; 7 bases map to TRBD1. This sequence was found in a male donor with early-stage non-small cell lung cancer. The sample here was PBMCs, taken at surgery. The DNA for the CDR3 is TGCGCCAGCAGTTATGACAGGGCTGGCTACACCTTC. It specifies CASSYDRAGYTF.